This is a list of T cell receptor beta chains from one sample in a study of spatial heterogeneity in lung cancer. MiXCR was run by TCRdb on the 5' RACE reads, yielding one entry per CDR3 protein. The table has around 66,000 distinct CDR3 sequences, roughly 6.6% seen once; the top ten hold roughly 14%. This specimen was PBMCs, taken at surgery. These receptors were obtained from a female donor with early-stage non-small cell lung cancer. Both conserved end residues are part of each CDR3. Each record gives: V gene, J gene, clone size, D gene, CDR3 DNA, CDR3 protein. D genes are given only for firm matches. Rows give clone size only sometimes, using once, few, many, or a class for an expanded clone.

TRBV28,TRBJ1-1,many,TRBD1,TGTGCCAGCAGTTGGGGACAGGGGCTTGACACTGAAGCTTTCTTT,CASSWGQGLDTEAFF
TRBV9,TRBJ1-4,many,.,TGTGCCAGCAGCAGGGCAGGAGAAAAACTGTTTTTT,CASSRAGEKLFF
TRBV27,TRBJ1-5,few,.,TGTGCCAGCAGTTTCGGGACATCCCATGGTCAGCCCCAGCATTTT,CASSFGTSHGQPQHF
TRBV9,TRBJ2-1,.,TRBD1,TGTGCCAGCAGCGCCAACCCCGGGACAGGGTATGAGCAGTTCTTC,CASSANPGTGYEQFF
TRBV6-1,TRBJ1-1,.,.,TGTGCCAGCAGGTATTTGAACACTGAAGCTTTCTTT,CASRYLNTEAFF
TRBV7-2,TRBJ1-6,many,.,TGTGCCAGCAGCCCCCAGGGCGATAATTCACCCCTCCACTTT,CASSPQGDNSPLHF
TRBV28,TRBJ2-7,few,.,TGTGCCAGCAGTTTCGGGCTACTCTCCTACGAGCAGTACTTC,CASSFGLLSYEQYF
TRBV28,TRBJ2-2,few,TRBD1,TGTGCCAGCAGTTACCTGGGACAGACGAACACCGGGGAGCTGTTTTTT,CASSYLGQTNTGELFF
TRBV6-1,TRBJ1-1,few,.,TGTGCCACCAATCCCGGGACGTTGGAAGCTTTCTTT,CATNPGTLEAFF
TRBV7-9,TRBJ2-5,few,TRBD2,TGTGCCAGCAGCCTAAGCGTGGGCGGGGGCCAAGAGACCCAGTACTTC,CASSLSVGGGQETQYF
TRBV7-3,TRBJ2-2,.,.,TGTGCCAGCAGCCCAAGAGGCACCGGGGAGCTGTTTTTT,CASSPRGTGELFF
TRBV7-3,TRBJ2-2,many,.,TGTGCCAGCAGCTCGGGGGGCCCCGGGACCGGGGAGCTGTTTTTT,CASSSGGPGTGELFF
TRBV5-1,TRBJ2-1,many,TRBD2,TGCGCCAGCAGCTTGTTTAGCGGGGGCTCCTCCTACAATGAGCAGTTCTTC,CASSLFSGGSSYNEQFF
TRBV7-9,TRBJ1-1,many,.,TGTGCCAGCAGCTTAGTCGCAGGGGACACTGAAGCTTTCTTT,CASSLVAGDTEAFF
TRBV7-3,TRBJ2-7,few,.,TGTGCCAGCAGCTACAAGAGCTCCTACGAGCAGTACTTC,CASSYKSSYEQYF
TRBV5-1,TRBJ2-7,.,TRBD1,TGCGCCAGCAGATGGGGACAGGGGGTAGAGCAGTACTTC,CASRWGQGVEQYF
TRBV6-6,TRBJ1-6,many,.,TGTGCCAGCAACTTAAGGGGGGGAGATAATTCACCCCTCCACTTT,CASNLRGGDNSPLHF
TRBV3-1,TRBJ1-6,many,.,TGTGCCAGCAGCGGGAGCTCCTATAATTCACCCCTCCACTTT,CASSGSSYNSPLHF
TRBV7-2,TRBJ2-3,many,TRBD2,TGTGCCAGCAGCCCCCGGACTAGCGGGGGGGTCAGAGATACGCAGTATTTT,CASSPRTSGGVRDTQYF
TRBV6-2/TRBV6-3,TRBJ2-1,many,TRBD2,TGTGCCAGCAGTTACCCCAGCGGGGCCCCCAACAATGAGCAGTTCTTC,CASSYPSGAPNNEQFF
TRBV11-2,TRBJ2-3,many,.,TGTGCCAGCAGTAGAGGGGGGGTTGATACGCAGTATTTT,CASSRGGVDTQYF
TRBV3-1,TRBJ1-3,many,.,TGTGCCAGCAGCCATCCCGGGGACGGATTTGGAAACACCATATATTTT,CASSHPGDGFGNTIYF
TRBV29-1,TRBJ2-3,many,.,TGCAGCGTTCGCCGCCGGGCAGCATCTAGCACAGATACGCAGTATTTT,CSVRRRAASSTDTQYF
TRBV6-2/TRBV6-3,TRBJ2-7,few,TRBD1,TGTGCCAGCAGTTACTCGAGACAGGGGTCCTCCTACGAGCAGTACTTC,CASSYSRQGSSYEQYF
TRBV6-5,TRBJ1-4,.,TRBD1,TGTGCCAGCAGTTACTCGCCGGGACAGGGGGTCCCCTTAACTAATGAAAAACTGTTTTTT,CASSYSPGQGVPLTNEKLFF
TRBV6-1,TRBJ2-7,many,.,TGTGCCAGCAGTGAAGGGTACGAGCAGTACTTC,CASSEGYEQYF
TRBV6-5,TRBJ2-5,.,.,TGTGCCAGCAGTTACGACATTATAGAGACCCAGTACTTC,CASSYDIIETQYF
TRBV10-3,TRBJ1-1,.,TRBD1,TGTGCCATCAGTGAGACCCCCGGGACAGCGAACACTGAAGCTTTCTTT,CAISETPGTANTEAFF
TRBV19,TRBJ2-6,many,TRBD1,TGTGCCAGTTACCCCGACAGGGCGTCTGGGGCCAACGTCCTGACTTTC,CASYPDRASGANVLTF
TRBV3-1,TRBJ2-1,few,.,TGTGCCAGCAGCCGGTGGGGTTTGGAGCAGTTCTTC,CASSRWGLEQFF
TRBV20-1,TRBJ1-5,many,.,TGCAGTGCTAGAGATAAGGTCGGGGTTTGGGCGCCCCAGCATTTT,CSARDKVGVWAPQHF
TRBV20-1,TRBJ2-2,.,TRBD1,TGCAGTGCCCTCCGGGGACAGGGGGCCTCCGGGGAGCTGTTTTTT,CSALRGQGASGELFF
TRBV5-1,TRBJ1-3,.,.,TGCGCCAGCAGTCAAGGGTCCGGAAACACCATATATTTT,CASSQGSGNTIYF
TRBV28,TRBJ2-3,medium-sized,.,TGTGCCAGCAGTCCGTTAAGCGGTTTTAGCGCAACAGATACGCAGTATTTT,CASSPLSGFSATDTQYF
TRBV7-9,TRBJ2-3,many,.,TGTGCCAGCAGCAGCAGACTAGAAGTCACAGATACGCAGTATTTT,CASSSRLEVTDTQYF
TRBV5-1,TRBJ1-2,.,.,TGCGCCAGCAGCTTGGACGCAGGAAGGGAGTTATTTGGCTACACCTTC,CASSLDAGRELFGYTF
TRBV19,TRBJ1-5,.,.,TGTGCCAGTAGCAGAAATCAGCCCCAGCATTTT,CASSRNQPQHF
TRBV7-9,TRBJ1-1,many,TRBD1,TGTGCCAGCAGCATCACAGGGGACACTGAAGCTTTCTTT,CASSITGDTEAFF
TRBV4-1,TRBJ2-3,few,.,TGCGCCAGCAGCCGGCCACCAGCGGGGACAAGCACAGATACGCAGTATTTT,CASSRPPAGTSTDTQYF
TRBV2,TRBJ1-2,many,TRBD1,TGTGCCAGCCACCAGGGGGCGCATGGCTACACCTTC,CASHQGAHGYTF
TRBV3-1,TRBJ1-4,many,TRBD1,TGTGCCAGCAGCCAAGAAGACAGGGTGGGCGAAAAACTGTTTTTT,CASSQEDRVGEKLFF
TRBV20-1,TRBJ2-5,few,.,TGCAGTGCTCCCCTGGGGGAGACCCAGTACTTC,CSAPLGETQYF
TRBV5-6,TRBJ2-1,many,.,TGTGCCAGCAGCTTGGCCTCGTGGAGCTCCTACAATGAGCAGTTCTTC,CASSLASWSSYNEQFF
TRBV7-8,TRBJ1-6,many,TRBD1,TGTGCCAGCAGCTTAGTCAGGGGGGGCTCACCCCTCCACTTT,CASSLVRGGSPLHF
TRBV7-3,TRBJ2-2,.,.,TGTGCCAGCAGCTTAGGGGCCACCGGGGAGCTGTTTTTT,CASSLGATGELFF
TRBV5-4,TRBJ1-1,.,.,TGTGCCAGCAGCTTGCGTGGGGTGAACACTGAAGCTTTCTTT,CASSLRGVNTEAFF
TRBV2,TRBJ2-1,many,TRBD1,TGTGCCAGCAGTAGACGCCTTCCGGGACAGTCCTACAATGAGCAGTTCTTC,CASSRRLPGQSYNEQFF
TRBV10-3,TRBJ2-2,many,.,TGTGCCATCCGGGGGACTTCTGACACCGGGGAGCTGTTTTTT,CAIRGTSDTGELFF
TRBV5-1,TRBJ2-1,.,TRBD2,TGCGCCAGCGGGGTCGGGACTACATACAATGAGCAGTTCTTC,CASGVGTTYNEQFF